Included here is one T cell receptor beta chain sequence, with context. The V segment lost 6 bases and the J segment 4 bases; nucleotides outside the gene matches: 9. The CDR3 runs to 15 residues. Germline values: CDR1 MNHEY, CDR2 SMNVEV (reference sequence). Samples: about 28 days before transplant, then days 30, 100 and 180 after. The source of the sample is a study of T cell clonotyping in hematopoietic cell transplantation. Profiling relied on immunoSEQ multiplex PCR, and the TCRdb table lists in-frame clones only, not all of them. This sample carries some 13,000 clones, over 85% of them seen once, and the ten largest clones take roughly 4.5%.

The source of this sequence is a male patient in his sixties who had an allogeneic stem cell transplant from an unrelated donor, so the T cells may come from the graft donor. Some clones in this sample may be carry-over from other donors' samples. Sequenced here: PBMCs, sampled 30 days after allogeneic stem cell transplant. V gene TRBV27 combines with J gene TRBJ2-1; TRBD1 agrees at 7 bases. CDR3 nucleotide sequence: TGTGCCAGCAGCCGAACCATGACAGGGTACAATGAGCAGTTCTTC. It encodes CASSRTMTGYNEQFF.